Listed below are T cell receptor beta chains from one sample, sequenced in a study of T cells expressing NK-cell markers. One entry per CDR3 protein, without DNA, is what TCRdb gives after re-calling the 5' RACE reads. The sample has around 470,000 distinct CDR3 sequences. Input material: blood T cells: a sorted CD56 or NKG2C T cell subset, CD4+ or CD8+ T cells, or bulk PBMC T cells (not recorded which). The receptors here all came from a woman aged 45-60 years in good health. CDR3s include the opening cysteine and the closing phenylalanine or tryptophan. Fields, in order: J gene, V gene, CDR3 protein.

j_call: TRBJ2-1
v_call: TRBV5-1
cdr3_aa: CASRTAGSSYNEQFF

j_call: TRBJ2-5
v_call: TRBV24-1
cdr3_aa: CATIHLEELAGTQYF

j_call: TRBJ2-1
v_call: TRBV4-2
cdr3_aa: CASSQDQFEQFF

j_call: TRBJ2-3
v_call: TRBV12-3/TRBV12-4
cdr3_aa: CASSPRDLTTDTQYF

j_call: TRBJ2-1
v_call: TRBV11-2
cdr3_aa: CASALAGSISEQFF

j_call: TRBJ2-7
v_call: TRBV20-1
cdr3_aa: CSARGQLYEQYF

j_call: TRBJ2-2
v_call: TRBV1
cdr3_aa: CTSSQDIGGTGELFF

j_call: TRBJ1-1
v_call: TRBV13
cdr3_aa: CASSSPRGQADTEAFF

j_call: TRBJ1-1
v_call: TRBV6-1
cdr3_aa: CASSENPTGKGTEAFF

j_call: TRBJ2-1
v_call: TRBV6-6
cdr3_aa: CAIQREGNEQFF

j_call: TRBJ1-5
v_call: TRBV12-3/TRBV12-4
cdr3_aa: CASSGDPLGNQPQHF

j_call: TRBJ2-6
v_call: TRBV6-1
cdr3_aa: CASTRAGANVLTF

j_call: TRBJ1-5
v_call: TRBV6-6
cdr3_aa: CASSYQGADINQPQHF

j_call: TRBJ1-1
v_call: TRBV12-5
cdr3_aa: CASAPGQGHTEAFF

j_call: TRBJ1-4
v_call: TRBV10-3
cdr3_aa: CAISGGSNEKLFF

j_call: TRBJ2-3
v_call: TRBV5-1
cdr3_aa: CASTLANPFTDTQYF